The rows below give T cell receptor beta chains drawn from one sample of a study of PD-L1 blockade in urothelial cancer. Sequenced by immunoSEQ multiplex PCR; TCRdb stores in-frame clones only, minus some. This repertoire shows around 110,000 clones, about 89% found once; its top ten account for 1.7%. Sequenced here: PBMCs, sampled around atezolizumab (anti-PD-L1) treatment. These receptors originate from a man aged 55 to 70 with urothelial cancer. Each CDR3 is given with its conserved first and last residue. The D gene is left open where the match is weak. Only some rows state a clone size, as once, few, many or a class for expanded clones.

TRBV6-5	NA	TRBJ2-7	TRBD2	TGTGCCAGCAGTTACGGGGGACTAGCTCATACCTACGAGCAGTACTTC	CASSYGGLAHTYEQYF
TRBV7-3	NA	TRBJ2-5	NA	TGTGCCAGCAGCTTAACCCAGGCGGAGACCCAGTACTTC	CASSLTQAETQYF
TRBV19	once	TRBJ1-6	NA	TGTGCCAGTACCCCCGGGAGGGGCGAATCACCCCTCCACTTT	CASTPGRGESPLHF
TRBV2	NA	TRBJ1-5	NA	TGTGCCGGGGGAAGGGACTCCAGTCAGCCCCAGCATTTT	CAGGRDSSQPQHF
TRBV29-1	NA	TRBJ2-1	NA	TGCAGCGTTGAAGTTCAACAATACAATGAGCAGTTCTTC	CSVEVQQYNEQFF
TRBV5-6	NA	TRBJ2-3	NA	TGTGCCAGCAGCCCGGGGTGGGTAAACGCAGATACGCAGTATTTT	CASSPGWVNADTQYF
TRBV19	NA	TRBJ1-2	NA	TGTGCCACCTGGACAGTCACGAGCTATGGCTACACCTTC	CATWTVTSYGYTF
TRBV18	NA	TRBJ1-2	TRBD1	TGTGCCAGCTCACCAGGGACAGGGGGTTGGTATGGCTACACCTTC	CASSPGTGGWYGYTF
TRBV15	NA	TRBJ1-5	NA	TGTGCCACCAGCAGAGATCAGGCCAACCAGCCCCAGCATTTT	CATSRDQANQPQHF
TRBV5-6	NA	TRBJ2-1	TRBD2	TGTGCCACCCGGGCTAGCGGTTACAATGAGCAGTTCTTC	CATRASGYNEQFF
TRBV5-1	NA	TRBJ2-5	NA	TGCGCCAGCAGCTTGGGGCTGGAGACCCAGTACTTC	CASSLGLETQYF
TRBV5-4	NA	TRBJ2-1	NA	TGTGCCAGCAGCTTGGGCGGGGCGGGTGAGCAGTTCTTC	CASSLGGAGEQFF
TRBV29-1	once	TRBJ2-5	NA	TGCAGCGTAGTCCCACAACAAGAGACCCAGTACTTC	CSVVPQQETQYF
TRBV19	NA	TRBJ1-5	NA	TGTGCCGCCAGACAGGCTCTCTCTGGGGCTAGCAATCAGCCCCAGCATTTT	CAARQALSGASNQPQHF
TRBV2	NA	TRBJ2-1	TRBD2	TGTGCCGAAGGTCGTACGGGGGGGAGCTCCTACAATGAGCAGTTCTTC	CAEGRTGGSSYNEQFF
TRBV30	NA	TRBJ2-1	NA	TGTGCCTGGAGAAAACGTAGCGCGAGGGCCCAGGCGTGGAATGAGCAGTTCTTC	CAWRKRSARAQAWNEQFF
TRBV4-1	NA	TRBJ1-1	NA	TGCGCCAGCAGCCAAGATGGAGGGCTGGCCACTGAAGCTTTCTTT	CASSQDGGLATEAFF
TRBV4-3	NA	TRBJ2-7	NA	TGCGCCAGCAGCCAAGAGAGGAATTACAGGTACGAGCAGTACTTC	CASSQERNYRYEQYF
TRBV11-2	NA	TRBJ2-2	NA	TGTGCCAGCAGCTTAGACTATTCCACCGGGGAGCTGTTTTTT	CASSLDYSTGELFF
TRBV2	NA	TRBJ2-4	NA	TGTGCCAGCACCGCCGGGACACTCGCCAAAAACATTCAGTACTTC	CASTAGTLAKNIQYF
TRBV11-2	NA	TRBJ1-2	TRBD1	TGTGCCAGCAGCTCGGGACAGACTTTTAACTATGGCTACACCTTC	CASSSGQTFNYGYTF
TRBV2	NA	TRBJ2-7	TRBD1	TGTGCCAGCAGTGAAGGCAGGGGGCGCATGTACGAGCAGTACTTC	CASSEGRGRMYEQYF
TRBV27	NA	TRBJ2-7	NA	TGTGCCAGCAGTTTAAGCCGGGACAACTCCTACGAGCAGTACTTC	CASSLSRDNSYEQYF
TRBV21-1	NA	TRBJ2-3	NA	TGTGCCAGCACTAAGCGGGAGAGCACAGATACGCAGTATTTT	CASTKRESTDTQYF
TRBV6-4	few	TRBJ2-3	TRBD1	TGTGCCAGCAGTGTCAGGGGACAGGGAACAGATACGCAGTATTTT	CASSVRGQGTDTQYF
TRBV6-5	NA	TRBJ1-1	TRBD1	TGTGCCAGCAGTTACGATGGGACAGGGACTGAAGCTTTCTTT	CASSYDGTGTEAFF
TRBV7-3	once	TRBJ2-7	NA	TGTGCCAGCAGCTTAACGGAGGGGAGCGGAAAGCAGTACTTC	CASSLTEGSGKQYF
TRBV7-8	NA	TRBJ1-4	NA	TGTGCCAGCAGCTTAGCCTCAGTGCCCGCAACTAATGAAAAACTGTTTTTT	CASSLASVPATNEKLFF
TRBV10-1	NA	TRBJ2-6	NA	TGCGCCAGCAGTCCGGAAACTAGCTCTGGGGCCAACGTCCTGACTTTC	CASSPETSSGANVLTF
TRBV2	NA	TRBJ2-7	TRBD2	TGTGCCACTACGACGAGACTAGCGGGAGAGGCCTACGAGCAGTACTTC	CATTTRLAGEAYEQYF
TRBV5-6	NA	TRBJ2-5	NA	TGTGCCAGCAGCCTGTGGGGGCGGGAGACCCAGTACTTC	CASSLWGRETQYF
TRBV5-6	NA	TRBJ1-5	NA	TGTGCCAGCAGCGGCGGGGATGGAGATCAGCCCCAGCATTTT	CASSGGDGDQPQHF
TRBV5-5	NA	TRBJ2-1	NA	TGTGCCAGCTTTGCGTTTATGGCCGGGTACAATGAGCAGTTCTTC	CASFAFMAGYNEQFF
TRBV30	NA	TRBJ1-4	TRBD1	TGTGCCTGGAGTGGACAGGGGGCTAATGAAAAACTGTTTTTT	CAWSGQGANEKLFF
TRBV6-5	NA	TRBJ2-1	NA	TGTGCCAGCAGTCCCCGATGGGGCGGGGATGAGCAGTTCTTC	CASSPRWGGDEQFF
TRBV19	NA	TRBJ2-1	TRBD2	TGTGCCAGTAGTTTCCGTAGCGGGGGGGCCAGGAATGAGCAGTTCTTC	CASSFRSGGARNEQFF
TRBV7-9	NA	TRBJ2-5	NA	TGTGCCAGCAGCTTATCCCCGGTGGAGACCCAGTACTTC	CASSLSPVETQYF
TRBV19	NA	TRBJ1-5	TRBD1	TGTGCCAGTAGTCCCGGGACAGTTTATCAGCCCCAGCATTTT	CASSPGTVYQPQHF
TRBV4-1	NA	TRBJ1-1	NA	TGCGCCAGCAGCCATCAGGGAATGAACACTGAAGCTTTCTTT	CASSHQGMNTEAFF
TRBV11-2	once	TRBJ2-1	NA	TGTGCCAGCAGCTTAGACCAGGGGGGTAATGAGCAGTTCTTC	CASSLDQGGNEQFF
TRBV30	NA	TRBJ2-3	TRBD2	TGTGCCTGGACTAGCGGCTTAACAGATACGCAGTATTTT	CAWTSGLTDTQYF
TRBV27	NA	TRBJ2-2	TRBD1	TGTGCCAGCAGTAAAGGGCAGGGGGCATGGACCGGGGAGCTGTTTTTT	CASSKGQGAWTGELFF
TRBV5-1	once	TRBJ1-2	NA	TGCGCCAGCAGCCCGGGTGGCGGGGGGCGTAATGGCTACACCTTC	CASSPGGGGRNGYTF
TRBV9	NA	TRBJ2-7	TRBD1	TGTGCCAGCAGCCCCCGGGACAGGATCTACGAGCAGTACTTC	CASSPRDRIYEQYF
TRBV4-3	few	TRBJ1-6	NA	TGCGCCAGCAGCCAAGCATGGACAGTGGATTCACCCCTCCACTTT	CASSQAWTVDSPLHF
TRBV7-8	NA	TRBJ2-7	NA	TGTGCCAGCAGCTTATTGGGGGGATTAGCCTACGAGCAGTACTTC	CASSLLGGLAYEQYF
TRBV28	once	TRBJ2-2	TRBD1	TGTGCCAGCAGTTTACTTGGGACAGGGAACACCGGGGAGCTGTTTTTT	CASSLLGTGNTGELFF
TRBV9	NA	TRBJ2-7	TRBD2	TGTGCCAGCAGCGTAGCCGGGGGGGGTAACTCCTACGAGCAGTACTTC	CASSVAGGGNSYEQYF